A single sample is the source of the 3 T cell receptor beta chains below, sequenced in a study of CD8+ T cells in alopecia areata. RNA was isolated and reverse transcribed to cDNA, the sequencing template. Libraries were prepared by immunoSEQ multiplex PCR; TCRdb keeps only in-frame clonotypes and omits some of them. Among a few hundred thousand clones listed, about 58% were seen once. As to treatment: oral pan-JAK inhibitor, 5-10 mg twice daily. The specimen comprised CD4+ T cells sorted from blood, sampled at week 4, from a patient treated with tofacitinib. Receptors were obtained from a human donor with alopecia areata.

This clone was seen more than once but under ten times. The chain combines TRBV5-1 with TRBJ2-6; TRBD2 matches at 7 bases. The ends lost 4 bases at V and 0 bases at J; junction bases unmatched: 4. This CDR3 has 16 amino acids. From germline, CDR1 is SGHRS and CDR2 YFSETQ. CDR3 sequence (DNA): TGCGCCAGCAGCCCGGGGGGAAGCTCTGGGGCCAACGTCCTGACTTTC. Its translation: CASSPGGSSGANVLTF.

The genes are TRBV30 and TRBJ1-5, with D uncertain. The CDR3 has 14 residues. Germline CDR1 GTSNPN, CDR2 SVGIG (reference sequence). Trimming shortened V by 1 base and J by 2 bases, and 9 bases separated the two germline ends. CDR3 nucleotides: TGTGCCTGGAGTGCGACATCTGGCAATCAGCCCCAGCATTTT. Protein sequence: CAWSATSGNQPQHF.

This clone was recorded once. This chain connects TRBV29-1 to TRBJ1-1; no clear D. The V gene's germline CDR1 is SQVTM and CDR2 ANQGSEA. Trimming took 6 bases from V and 0 from J, leaving 8 bases between them. There are 12 residues in the CDR3. In DNA form, the CDR3 reads TGCAGCGTGTGGGCAGTGAACACTGAAGCTTTCTTT. Its protein product is CSVWAVNTEAFF. The full variable domain, with the rest looked up from reference TRBV29-1 and TRBJ1-1, is SAVISQKPSRDICQRGTSLTIQCQVDSQVTMMFWYRQQPGQSLTLIATANQGSEATYESGFVIDKFPISRPNLTFSTLTVSNMSPEDSSIYLCSVWAVNTEAFFGQGTRLTVV.